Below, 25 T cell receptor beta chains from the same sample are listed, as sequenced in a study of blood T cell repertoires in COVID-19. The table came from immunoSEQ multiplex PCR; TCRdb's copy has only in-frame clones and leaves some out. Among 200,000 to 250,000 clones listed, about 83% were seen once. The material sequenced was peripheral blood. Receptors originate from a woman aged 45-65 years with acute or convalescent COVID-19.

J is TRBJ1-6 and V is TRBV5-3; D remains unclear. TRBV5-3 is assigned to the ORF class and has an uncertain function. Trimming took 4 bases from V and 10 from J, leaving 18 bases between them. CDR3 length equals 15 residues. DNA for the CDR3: TGTGCCAGAAGCAAGGCCGGGAGACGTCGGTCACCCCTCCACTTT. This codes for CARSKAGRRRSPLHF.

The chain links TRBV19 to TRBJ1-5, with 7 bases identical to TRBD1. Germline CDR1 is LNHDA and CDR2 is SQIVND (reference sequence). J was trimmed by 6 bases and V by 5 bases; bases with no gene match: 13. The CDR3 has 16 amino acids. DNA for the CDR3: TGTGCCAGTAGTCCCCCCGAGGGGGCGCTAGGTCAGCCCCAGCATTTT. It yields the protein CASSPPEGALGQPQHF.

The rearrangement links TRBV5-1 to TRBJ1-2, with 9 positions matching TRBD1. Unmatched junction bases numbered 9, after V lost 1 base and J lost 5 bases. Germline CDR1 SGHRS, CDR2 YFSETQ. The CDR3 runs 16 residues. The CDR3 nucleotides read TGCGCCAGCAGCTTGCAATCGGGACAGGGAGTATATGGCTACACCTTC. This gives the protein CASSLQSGQGVYGYTF.

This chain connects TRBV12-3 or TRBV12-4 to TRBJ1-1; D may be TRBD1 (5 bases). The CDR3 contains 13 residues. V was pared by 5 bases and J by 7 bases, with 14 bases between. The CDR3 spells CASSQGLDSEAFF. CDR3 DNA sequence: TGTGCCAGCAGTCAAGGTTTAGACAGTGAAGCTTTCTTT.

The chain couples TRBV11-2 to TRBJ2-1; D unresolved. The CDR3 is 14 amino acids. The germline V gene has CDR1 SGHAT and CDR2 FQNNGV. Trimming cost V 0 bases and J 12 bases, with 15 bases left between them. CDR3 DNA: TGTGCCAGCAGCTTAGATCTATCCGCGGAACGGCAGTTCTTC. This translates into CASSLDLSAERQFF.

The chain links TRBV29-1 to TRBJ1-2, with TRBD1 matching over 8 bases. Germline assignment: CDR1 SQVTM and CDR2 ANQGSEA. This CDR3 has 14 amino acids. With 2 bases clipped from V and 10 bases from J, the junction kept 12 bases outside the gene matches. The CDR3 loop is CSVEWKRRQGNYTF. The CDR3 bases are TGCAGCGTTGAATGGAAGCGTCGACAGGGGAACTACACCTTC.

CDR3 sequence (DNA): TGTGCCAGCAGTGAATATGGCCTAGCGGGATCGAATACGCAGTATTTT. Translating it yields CASSEYGLAGSNTQYF. The chain uses TRBV25-1 and TRBJ2-3, with 9 bases identical to TRBD2. V dropped 0 bases and J dropped 7; count of bases not matched to a gene: 8. Germline V gene sequence: CDR1 MGHDK, CDR2 SYGVNS. The CDR3 is 16 amino acids.

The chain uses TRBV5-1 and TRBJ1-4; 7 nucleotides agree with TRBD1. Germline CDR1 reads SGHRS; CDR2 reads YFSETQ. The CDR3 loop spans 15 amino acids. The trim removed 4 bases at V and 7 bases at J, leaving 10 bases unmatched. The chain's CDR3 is CASSAGQADPEKLFF. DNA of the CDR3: TGCGCCAGCAGCGCCGGACAGGCCGACCCTGAAAAACTGTTTTTT.

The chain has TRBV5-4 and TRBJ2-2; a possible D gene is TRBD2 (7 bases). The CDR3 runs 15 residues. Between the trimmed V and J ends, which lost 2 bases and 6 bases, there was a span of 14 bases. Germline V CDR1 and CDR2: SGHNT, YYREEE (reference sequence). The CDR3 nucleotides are TGTGCCAGCAGCTTTTCCAGGGGAGGGTCCGGGGAGCTGTTTTTT. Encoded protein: CASSFSRGGSGELFF.

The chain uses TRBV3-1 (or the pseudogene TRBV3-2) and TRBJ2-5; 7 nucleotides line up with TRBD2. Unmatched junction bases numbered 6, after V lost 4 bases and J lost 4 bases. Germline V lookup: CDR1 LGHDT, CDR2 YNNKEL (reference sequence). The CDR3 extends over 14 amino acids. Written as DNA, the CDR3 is TGTGCCAGCAGCCTAGGGGAGGGGAGAGAGACCCAGTACTTC. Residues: CASSLGEGRETQYF.

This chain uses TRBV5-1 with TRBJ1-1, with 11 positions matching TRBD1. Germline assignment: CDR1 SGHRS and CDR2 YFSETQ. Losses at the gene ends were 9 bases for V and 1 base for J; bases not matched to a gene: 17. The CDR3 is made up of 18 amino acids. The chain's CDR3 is CATKLGSGQGVKNTEAFF. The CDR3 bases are TGCGCCACCAAATTGGGGTCGGGACAGGGGGTTAAGAACACTGAAGCTTTCTTT.

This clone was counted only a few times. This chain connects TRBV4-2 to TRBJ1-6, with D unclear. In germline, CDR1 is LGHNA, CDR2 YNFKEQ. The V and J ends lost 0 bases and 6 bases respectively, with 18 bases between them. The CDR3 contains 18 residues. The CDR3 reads CASSQDPEGTILNSPLHF. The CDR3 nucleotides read TGTGCCAGCAGCCAAGATCCAGAGGGCACAATCCTTAATTCACCCCTCCACTTT.

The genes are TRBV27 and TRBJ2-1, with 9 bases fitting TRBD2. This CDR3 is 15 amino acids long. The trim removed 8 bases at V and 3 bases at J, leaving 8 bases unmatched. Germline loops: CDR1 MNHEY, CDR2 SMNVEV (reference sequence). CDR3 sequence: CASLEISGSYNEQFF. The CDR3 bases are TGTGCCAGCTTGGAGATTAGCGGGAGCTACAATGAGCAGTTCTTC.

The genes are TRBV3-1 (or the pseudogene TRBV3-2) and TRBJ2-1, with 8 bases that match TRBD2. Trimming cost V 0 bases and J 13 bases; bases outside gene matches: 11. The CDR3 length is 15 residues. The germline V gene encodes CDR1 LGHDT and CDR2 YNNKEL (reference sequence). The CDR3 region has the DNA TGTGCCAGCAGCCAAGATCTGGCGACTAGCGCTACCCAGTTCTTC. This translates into CASSQDLATSATQFF.

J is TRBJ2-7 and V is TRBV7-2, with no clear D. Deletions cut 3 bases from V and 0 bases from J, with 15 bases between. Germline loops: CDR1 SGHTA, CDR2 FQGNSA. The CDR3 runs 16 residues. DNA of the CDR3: TGTGCCAGCAGCTTTAAAGATAGGCGGAGCTCCTACGAGCAGTACTTC. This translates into CASSFKDRRSSYEQYF. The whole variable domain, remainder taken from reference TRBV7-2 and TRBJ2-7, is GAGVSQSPSNKVTEKGKDVELRCDPISGHTALYWYRQSLGQGLEFLIYFQGNSAPDKSGLPSDRFSAERTGGSVSTLTIQRTQQEDSAVYLCASSFKDRRSSYEQYFGPGTRLTVT.

This chain's CDR3 is CASSFTGKAPQHF. The CDR3 DNA reads TGTGCCAGTAGTTTCACAGGGAAAGCGCCCCAGCATTTT. This chain connects TRBV19 to TRBJ1-5, with D maybe TRBD1 (6 bases). V was shortened by 5 bases and J by 9 bases, with 14 bases between the two germline ends. Germline values: CDR1 LNHDA, CDR2 SQIVND (reference sequence). The CDR3 contains 13 residues.

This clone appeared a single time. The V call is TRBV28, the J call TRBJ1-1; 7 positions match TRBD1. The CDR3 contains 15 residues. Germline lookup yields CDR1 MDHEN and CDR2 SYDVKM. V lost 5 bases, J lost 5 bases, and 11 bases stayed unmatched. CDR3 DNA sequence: TGTGCCAGCAGTCAAGCCGACAGGGTTTGGACTGAAGCTTTCTTT. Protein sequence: CASSQADRVWTEAFF.

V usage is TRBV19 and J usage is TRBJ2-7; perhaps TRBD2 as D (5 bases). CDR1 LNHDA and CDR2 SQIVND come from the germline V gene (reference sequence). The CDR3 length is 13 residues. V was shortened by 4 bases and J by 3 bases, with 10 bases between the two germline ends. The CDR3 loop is CASSNPRGYEQYF. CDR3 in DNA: TGTGCCAGTAGTAATCCTCGGGGCTACGAGCAGTACTTC.

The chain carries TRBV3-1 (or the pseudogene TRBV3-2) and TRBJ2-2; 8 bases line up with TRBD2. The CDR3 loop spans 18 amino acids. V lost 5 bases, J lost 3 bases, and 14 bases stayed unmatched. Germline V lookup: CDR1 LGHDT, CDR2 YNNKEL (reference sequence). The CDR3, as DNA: TGTGCCAGCAGCGCTTCCCCTGGGGAGCGGGAGTACACCGGGGAGCTGTTTTTT. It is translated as CASSASPGEREYTGELFF.

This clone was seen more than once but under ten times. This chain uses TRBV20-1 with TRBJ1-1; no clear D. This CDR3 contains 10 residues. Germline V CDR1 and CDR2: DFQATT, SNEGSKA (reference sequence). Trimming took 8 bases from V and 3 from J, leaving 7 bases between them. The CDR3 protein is CSSLHTEAFF. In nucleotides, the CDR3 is TGCAGTTCCCTTCACACTGAAGCTTTCTTT.

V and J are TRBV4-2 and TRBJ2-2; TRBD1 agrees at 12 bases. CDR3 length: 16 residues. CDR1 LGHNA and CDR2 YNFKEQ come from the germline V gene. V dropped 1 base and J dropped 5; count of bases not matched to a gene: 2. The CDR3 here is CASSQGDRGLTGELFF. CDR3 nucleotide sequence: TGTGCCAGCAGCCAAGGGGACAGGGGGCTAACCGGGGAGCTGTTTTTT.

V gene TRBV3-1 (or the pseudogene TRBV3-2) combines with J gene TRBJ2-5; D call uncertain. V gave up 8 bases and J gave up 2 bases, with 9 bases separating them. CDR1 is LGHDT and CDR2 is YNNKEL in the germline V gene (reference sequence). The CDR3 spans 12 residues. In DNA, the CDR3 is TGTGCCAGCCAGGCAGAACAAGAGACCCAGTACTTC. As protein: CASQAEQETQYF.

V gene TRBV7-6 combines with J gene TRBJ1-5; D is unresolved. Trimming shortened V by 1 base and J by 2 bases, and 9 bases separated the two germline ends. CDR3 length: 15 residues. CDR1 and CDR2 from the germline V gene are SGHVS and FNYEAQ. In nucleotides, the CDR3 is TGTGCCAGCAGCTTAGGCGGTCAAGGCAATCAGCCCCAGCATTTT. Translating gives CASSLGGQGNQPQHF.

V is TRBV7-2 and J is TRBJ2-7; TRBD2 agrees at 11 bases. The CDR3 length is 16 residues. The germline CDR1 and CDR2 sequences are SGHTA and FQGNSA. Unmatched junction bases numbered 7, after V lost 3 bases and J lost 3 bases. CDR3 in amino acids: CASSFRGTSGNYEQYF. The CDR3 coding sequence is TGTGCCAGCAGCTTCCGAGGGACTAGCGGAAACTACGAGCAGTACTTC. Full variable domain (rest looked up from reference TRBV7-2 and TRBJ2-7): GAGVSQSPSNKVTEKGKDVELRCDPISGHTALYWYRQSLGQGLEFLIYFQGNSAPDKSGLPSDRFSAERTGGSVSTLTIQRTQQEDSAVYLCASSFRGTSGNYEQYFGPGTRLTVT.

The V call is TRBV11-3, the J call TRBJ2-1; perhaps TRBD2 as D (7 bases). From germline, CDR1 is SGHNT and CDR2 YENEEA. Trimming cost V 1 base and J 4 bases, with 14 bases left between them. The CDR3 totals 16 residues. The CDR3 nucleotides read TGTGCCAGCAGCTTAGCGGGGGGCACTACTTACAATGAGCAGTTCTTC. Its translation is CASSLAGGTTYNEQFF.